The entry below describes one T cell receptor (beta chain). This record comes from a study of blood T cell repertoires in COVID-19. The overall study: Samples came from the United States, Italy and Spain, spanning acute and convalescent COVID-19. T cells, B-cell-depleted T cells, or PBMCs supplied cDNA or gDNA.

Losses at the gene ends were 1 base for V and 7 bases for J; bases not matched to a gene: 14. The CDR3 covers 17 residues. Germline CDR1 reads LNHNV; CDR2 reads YYDKDF (reference sequence). Original data processing: Nucleated cell number was recorded as an estimate derived from reference gene primer amplification. Data came from immunoSEQ multiplex PCR; TCRdb stores just in-frame clones and leaves some out. Clone size and the V and J calls come from that table; the DNA yielded D and trimming. The sample has some 140,000 clones; approximately 83% are singletons. The material sequenced was peripheral blood. The chain recombines TRBV15 with TRBJ1-1; 8 bases fit TRBD1. The sequence derives from a woman aged 55-75 years with COVID-19, enrolled during active disease. This CDR3 reads CATSRGALAGGWGEAFF. In DNA form, the CDR3 reads TGTGCCACCAGCAGAGGGGCCTTGGCAGGGGGCTGGGGTGAAGCTTTCTTT.